The source of this T cell receptor beta chain is a study of cytotoxic CD8 clonotypes in ibrutinib-treated CLL. The repertoire was sequenced with immunoSEQ multiplex PCR; TCRdb's copy has only in-frame clones and lacks some. The top ten hold over 5.5% of the sample, which has some 300,000 clones, roughly 80% seen once. This sequence originates from a human donor with chronic lymphocytic leukemia. The input for sequencing was PBMCs, taken before ibrutinib treatment.

The CDR3, as DNA: TGTGCCAGCAGCTTAGGTGAGGTCTCGTCCTACGAGCAGTACTTC. It encodes CASSLGEVSSYEQYF. V and J are TRBV7-6 and TRBJ2-7; D gene uncertain. There are 15 residues in the CDR3. The ends were cut back, 1 base at V and 1 base at J, with 11 bases in the middle. Germline V gene data show CDR1 as SGHVS and CDR2 as FNYEAQ.